Shown below are 14 T cell receptor beta chains from a single sample sequenced in a study of PD-L1 blockade in urothelial cancer. TCRdb keeps only in-frame clones here, not all; method: immunoSEQ multiplex PCR. Of under 95,000 clones in the sample, over 75% were seen once. Stated time point: pretreatment peripheral blood. The source material was PBMCs, sampled around atezolizumab (anti-PD-L1) treatment. Source of these receptors: a man in his 60s with urothelial cancer.

The CDR3 spells CASSLRQSYEQYF. DNA for the CDR3: TGTGCCAGCAGCTTGAGACAGAGCTACGAGCAGTACTTC. The rearrangement links TRBV7-9 to TRBJ2-7; D might be TRBD1 (5 bases). V was shortened by 3 bases and J by 3 bases, with 9 bases between the two germline ends. The CDR3 is 13 residues long. Germline loops: CDR1 SEHNR, CDR2 FQNEAQ (reference sequence).

This clone was seen a single time. V usage is TRBV12-1 and J usage is TRBJ1-1; the tabulated D call, TRBD1, remains unverified against the DNA. TRBV12-1 corresponds to a pseudogene. This CDR3 is 14 amino acids long. CDR3 protein: CAGLKGASNTEAFF. CDR3 in DNA: TGTGCCGGCCTTAAGGGGGCCTCGAACACTGAAGCTTTCTTT.

The genes are TRBV5-1 and TRBJ2-1; 8 bases are a match to TRBD2. Losses at the gene ends were 7 bases for V and 2 bases for J; bases not matched to a gene: 2. CDR1 and CDR2 (germline): SGHRS, YFSETQ. This CDR3 region has 13 residues. The CDR3 region is CASGREAYNEQFF. Here the CDR3 DNA reads TGCGCCAGCGGGCGGGAGGCCTACAATGAGCAGTTCTTC.

The sample holds one count of this clone. V is TRBV5-1 and J is TRBJ2-7, with a weak D call TRBD2 (8 bases). The germline V gene has CDR1 SGHRS and CDR2 YFSETQ. The ends were cut back, 7 bases at V and 3 bases at J, with 20 bases in the middle. This CDR3 region has 15 residues. CDR3 nucleotide sequence: TGCGCCAGCCGGGAGGGGGCAACGCCAGACTACGAGCAGTACTTC. The encoded protein is CASREGATPDYEQYF.

The chain joins TRBV30 to TRBJ2-3; no clear D. The CDR3 is 12 residues long. Germline-derived CDR1 and CDR2 are GTSNPN and SVGIG (reference sequence). The CDR3 nucleotides read TGTGCTCAGGTCGCCTCCCGAGATACGCAGTATTTT. Translated: CAQVASRDTQYF.

The chain uses TRBV6-6 and TRBJ2-3, with TRBD2 as a possible D gene (7 bases). Germline V gene data show CDR1 as MNHNY and CDR2 as SVGAGI (reference sequence). This CDR3 is 16 amino acids long. Trimming removed 8 bases from V and 2 bases from J, with 20 bases in between. CDR3 nucleotide sequence: TGTGCCAGCCGAAGGGGGGGGTGGGACTTCACAGATACGCAGTATTTT. Protein product: CASRRGGWDFTDTQYF.

The V and J genes are TRBV28 and TRBJ2-7; 8 nucleotides align to TRBD2. Trimming took 4 bases from V and 3 from J; bases not matched to a gene: 8. This CDR3 comprises 15 residues. Germline lookup yields CDR1 MDHEN and CDR2 SYDVKM. CDR3 region: CASSSTSDSHYEQYF. The CDR3 DNA reads TGTGCCAGCAGTTCGACTAGCGATAGCCACTACGAGCAGTACTTC.

This clone was observed once. The V and J genes are TRBV7-6 and TRBJ1-4; D is perhaps TRBD1 (6 bases). Trimming took 5 bases from V and 8 from J, leaving 15 bases between them. CDR1 is SGHVS, CDR2 FNYEAQ, per germline. The CDR3 is made up of 14 amino acids. The CDR3 DNA reads as TGTGCCAGCAGCCAAGACAGGTTTTTCGAAAAACTGTTTTTT. Amino acid sequence: CASSQDRFFEKLFF.

V gene TRBV5-1 combines with J gene TRBJ1-4; 10 nucleotides match TRBD1. V was clipped by 3 bases and J by 8 bases; unmatched bases: 13. This CDR3 contains 17 residues. Germline V gene data show CDR1 as SGHRS and CDR2 as YFSETQ. The CDR3 DNA follows: TGCGCCAGCAGCTGGGGACAGGGGCAGGAGGAGAGGGAAAAACTGTTTTTT. Amino acid sequence: CASSWGQGQEEREKLFF.

The chain uses TRBV19 and TRBJ2-7; D is possibly TRBD1 (5 bases). V lost 2 bases and J 2 bases, leaving 7 bases between the germline ends. This CDR3 is 13 amino acids long. Germline V CDR1 and CDR2: LNHDA, SQIVND (reference sequence). DNA for the CDR3: TGTGCCAGTAGTATATCGACAGCCTACGAGCAGTACTTC. Translating it yields CASSISTAYEQYF.

The chain carries TRBV18 and TRBJ1-5; D might be TRBD1 (5 bases). This CDR3 has 14 residues. Germline assignment: CDR1 KGHSH and CDR2 LQKENI. The germline V and J ends were trimmed by 3 bases and 4 bases, with 10 bases remaining between them. CDR3 coding DNA: TGTGCCAGCTCACCTGGCAGGGCAAATCAGCCCCAGCATTTT. This sequence encodes CASSPGRANQPQHF.

The CDR3 sequence: CASSPDTSQETQYF. The CDR3 nucleotides are TGTGCCAGCAGCCCGGACACTTCCCAAGAGACCCAGTACTTC. V gene TRBV5-6 combines with J gene TRBJ2-5; a possible D gene is TRBD1 (5 bases). Germline CDR1 SGHDT, CDR2 YYEEEE. The CDR3 has 14 amino acids. V lost 4 bases and J 1 base, leaving 11 bases between the germline ends.

The rearrangement links TRBV5-1 to TRBJ1-5, with 9 bases lining up with TRBD1. Germline CDR1 and CDR2: SGHRS and YFSETQ. The V gene end was trimmed by 9 bases and the J gene end by 6 bases; junction bases not matched to a gene: 4. The CDR3 totals 12 residues. The CDR3 protein is CATKTGGQPQHF. CDR3 DNA sequence: TGCGCCACTAAGACAGGGGGTCAGCCCCAGCATTTT.

Only one count was recorded for this clone. The genes are TRBV11-2 and TRBJ2-1, with 9 bases aligning to TRBD2. The CDR3 is 13 amino acids. CDR1 is SGHAT, CDR2 FQNNGV, per germline. The V and J ends lost 5 bases and 9 bases, in that order; junction bases with no gene match: 5. CDR3 sequence reads: CASSATSGPEQFF. DNA of the CDR3: TGTGCCAGCAGCGCGACTAGCGGACCTGAGCAGTTCTTC.